This TCR beta chain emerged from a study of T-cell memory formation after mild COVID-19. About the study: There were largely donor-specific TCR clusters.

5'RACE primed from the constant segment yielded TCR alpha and TCR beta cDNA libraries bearing sample barcodes and UMIs. TCRdb recomputed calls from the 5' RACE reads with MiXCR, one row per CDR3 protein. The sample shows about 540,000 distinct CDR3 sequences, 20% of them seen only once. About this clonotype: The antigen is not known.

Whole-study findings and limits: Later expanders leaned CD4+, whereas day 15 to 85 contracting clones were balanced CD4/CD8. Memory from before infection featured some responding clones, which suggests cross-reactive memory joined.

The source is an adult woman who had mild COVID-19 (a few samples of this study predate the infection). Cell type and time point are not known. Sequenced sample: PBMCs or a T cell subset sorted from them (not recorded which).

The chain's CDR3 is CATSDVDGSSSNEQFF. CDR3 bases: TGTGCCACCAGTGACGTGGACGGCAGCAGCAGCAATGAGCAGTTCTTC. The chain has TRBV24-1 and TRBJ2-1, with D unclear. The germline V and J ends were trimmed by 4 bases and 6 bases, with 18 bases remaining between them. Per the germline V gene, CDR1 is KGHDR and CDR2 is SFDVKD. The CDR3 has 16 amino acids.